The 2 T cell receptor beta chains given below trace back to one sample, sequenced in a study of CXCR3-negative and CXCR3-positive naive CD8 T cells. General study points: CXCR3-positive naive cells had TRB CDR3s that were more hydrophobic than CXCR3-negative naive cells had.

No antigens are known for them. TRB cDNA libraries were made by UMI-labeled 5' RACE. TCRdb reprocessed the 5' RACE reads, keeping one entry per CDR3 protein, no DNA. Listed are under 85,000 distinct CDR3 sequences; 0.7% to 0.8% falls within the top ten. Specimen: naive CXCR3+ CD8+ T cells from blood. Regarding subset: CD45RO-CCR7+CD27+CD95- naive CD8+ T cells expressing CXCR3 (TNR3+). These receptors all stem from a human donor in good health. Some clones in this sample may be carry-over from other donors' samples.

The chain recombines TRBV28 with TRBJ1-5; TCRdb calls TRBD1, which cannot be checked without DNA. This CDR3 is 15 amino acids long. The germline CDR1 and CDR2 sequences are MDHEN and SYDVKM. This CDR3 is CASSYRGLGNQPQHF.

The chain joins TRBV7-9 to TRBJ2-1; TCRdb reports TRBD2, a call that lacks DNA to check it against. CDR1 SEHNR and CDR2 FQNEAQ come from the germline V gene (reference sequence). The CDR3 loop spans 18 amino acids. The CDR3 loop reads CASSLEGTSGGRYNEQFF.